A single sample gave rise to the 22 T cell receptor beta chains below, sequenced in a study of identifying expanded T cells in peripheral blood (dated by TCRdb to between 2018 and 2020). Libraries were built with the immunoSEQ multiplex PCR assay. The table was pulled from immuneACCESS by TCRdb, which kept in-frame rearrangements only. Such tables lose some clones; where checked, under half of the loss comes from unresolved V genes, and the rest has no known cause. This sample is represented by tens of thousands of clones; approximately 82% of them were singletons. Clones ranked in the top ten supply over 15% of the sample. Sequenced input: blood. All receptors come from a person between 18 and 70 years old in good health.

V is TRBV11-2 and J is TRBJ1-1; D uncertain. This CDR3 has 13 amino acids. V lost 0 bases and J 1 base, leaving 3 bases between the germline ends. Per germline, CDR1 SGHAT and CDR2 FQNNGV. The CDR3: CASSLDPNTEAFF. As DNA, the CDR3 is TGTGCCAGCAGCTTAGATCCGAACACTGAAGCTTTCTTT.

This sequence joins TRBV30 and TRBJ1-1, with TRBD1 as a possible D gene (5 bases). Trimming shortened V by 3 bases and J by 0 bases, and 8 bases separated the two germline ends. The CDR3 loop spans 13 amino acids. Germline lookup yields CDR1 GTSNPN and CDR2 SVGIG (reference sequence). CDR3 DNA: TGTGCCTGGAGCTTCAGGGTGAACACTGAAGCTTTCTTT. The encoded protein is CAWSFRVNTEAFF.

The chain uses TRBV7-8 and TRBJ2-1; D not resolved. V gave up 0 bases and J gave up 5 bases, with 5 bases separating them. Germline V gives CDR1 SGHVS, CDR2 FQNEAQ. The CDR3 is made up of 13 amino acids. The CDR3 sequence is CASSLALNNEQFF. In nucleotides, the CDR3 is TGTGCCAGCAGCTTAGCCCTAAACAATGAGCAGTTCTTC.

The gene calls are TRBV7-9 and TRBJ2-2, with D possibly TRBD2 on 6 matching bases. The CDR3 is 14 amino acids. The germline V gene has CDR1 SEHNR and CDR2 FQNEAQ (reference sequence). Trimming took off 3 bases at V and 7 bases at J, with 12 bases between the two ends. The CDR3 DNA is TGTGCCAGCAGCTTTCGGGGGTTTGACGGGGAGCTGTTTTTT. Translation: CASSFRGFDGELFF.

This sequence joins TRBV18 and TRBJ2-6; D is unclear. The CDR3 runs 15 residues. Per germline, CDR1 KGHSH and CDR2 LQKENI. Trimming removed 1 base from V and 6 bases from J, with 10 bases in between. CDR3 nucleotide sequence: TGTGCCAGCTCACCACAGAGAAATTTGGCCAACGTCCTGACTTTC. Translated: CASSPQRNLANVLTF.

V gene TRBV19 combines with J gene TRBJ2-3; D might be TRBD1 (6 bases). The CDR3 spans 15 residues. The V end lost 8 bases, the J end lost 1 base, and 16 bases lay between the germline ends. The V gene's germline CDR1 is LNHDA and CDR2 SQIVND (reference sequence). The CDR3 sequence is CASGIGTIGTDTQYF. CDR3 in DNA: TGTGCCAGTGGAATTGGGACAATTGGCACAGATACGCAGTATTTT.

The chain carries TRBV7-9 and TRBJ2-5; no firm D call. The V gene's germline CDR1 is SEHNR and CDR2 FQNEAQ (reference sequence). The V gene lost 2 bases and the J gene lost 1 base, with 8 bases spanning the gap. This CDR3 is 14 amino acids long. This CDR3 reads CASSLLSPQETQYF. Here the CDR3 DNA reads TGTGCCAGCAGCTTACTCAGCCCCCAAGAGACCCAGTACTTC.

The genes are TRBV5-8 and TRBJ2-5, with 9 bases fitting TRBD2. Germline V CDR1 and CDR2: SGHTS, YDEGEE. The CDR3 length is 15 residues. Unmatched junction bases numbered 8, after V lost 4 bases and J lost 4 bases. The CDR3 spells CASSQGGRAGETQYF. The CDR3 nucleotides are TGTGCCAGCAGCCAGGGCGGGAGGGCCGGAGAGACCCAGTACTTC.

The chain employs TRBV4-2 and TRBJ1-1, with TRBD1 matching over 8 bases. Unmatched junction bases numbered 11, after V lost 2 bases and J lost 3 bases. Germline assignment: CDR1 LGHNA and CDR2 YNFKEQ. The CDR3 consists of 17 residues. The CDR3 nucleotides read TGTGCCAGCAGCCAATTCGGACAGGGTCTATCGGACACTGAAGCTTTCTTT. Protein sequence: CASSQFGQGLSDTEAFF.

Here the CDR3 reads CASSVGLALSTDTQYF. In DNA, the CDR3 is TGTGCCAGCAGCGTCGGACTAGCGCTGAGCACAGATACGCAGTATTTT. V and J are TRBV9 and TRBJ2-3; 9 bases are a match to TRBD2. This CDR3 is built from 16 residues. The V gene's germline CDR1 is SGDLS and CDR2 YYNGEE. The V and J ends lost 2 bases and 0 bases, in that order; junction bases with no gene match: 4.

This CDR3 reads CASSLVGTVNTEAFF. As DNA, the CDR3 is TGCGCCAGCAGCTTGGTAGGGACGGTGAACACTGAAGCTTTCTTT. The gene calls are TRBV5-1 and TRBJ1-1; a weak D match, TRBD1 (5 bases). CDR3 length: 15 amino acids. V gave up 0 bases and J gave up 0 bases, with 9 bases separating them. CDR1 is SGHRS and CDR2 is YFSETQ in the germline V gene.

The chain joins TRBV7-2 to TRBJ2-6, with D tentatively TRBD1 or TRBD2 (6 bases each). V gave up 3 bases and J gave up 3 bases, with 12 bases separating them. Germline V gene data show CDR1 as SGHTA and CDR2 as FQGNSA. This CDR3 spans 16 amino acids. The CDR3 spells CASSFKGGYGANVLTF. The CDR3 region has the DNA TGTGCCAGCAGCTTCAAAGGGGGGTATGGGGCCAACGTCCTGACTTTC.

The chain has TRBV5-4 and TRBJ2-5; the match to TRBD1 covers 11 bases. CDR3 length: 16 residues. V lost 3 bases and J lost 4; bases outside the gene matches: 8. Germline V gives CDR1 SGHNT, CDR2 YYREEE (reference sequence). CDR3 nucleotides: TGTGCCAGCAGCTGGGGGACAGGGGGTTCCGGAGAGACCCAGTACTTC. Amino acids: CASSWGTGGSGETQYF.

This chain's CDR3 is CSAHPTRNYNEQFF. In nucleotides, the CDR3 is TGCAGCGCCCATCCTACTAGGAACTACAATGAGCAGTTCTTC. The chain carries TRBV29-1 and TRBJ2-1; D is possibly TRBD2 (5 bases). The V gene's germline CDR1 is SQVTM and CDR2 ANQGSEA. The CDR3 extends over 14 amino acids. Trimming left V 7 bases short and J 3 bases short, with 16 bases between.

This chain uses TRBV19 with TRBJ1-2; TRBD1 agrees at 7 bases. The CDR3 sequence is 13 residues long. CDR1 is LNHDA, CDR2 SQIVND, per germline (reference sequence). V lost 3 bases and J lost 8; bases outside the gene matches: 6. The CDR3 coding sequence is TGTGCCAGTAGTATGCGACAGGGTGGGGGCTACACCTTC. Its translation is CASSMRQGGGYTF.

The J gene is TRBJ2-3, the V gene TRBV21-1; the table's D call, TRBD1, was not checked against the DNA. TRBV21-1 is marked as a pseudogene. This CDR3 contains 16 residues. DNA of the CDR3: TGTGCCAGCATTAACAGGGCCGCTCACATTGGGGATACGCAGTATTTT. The encoded protein is CASINRAAHIGDTQYF.

This clone was observed once. The chain uses TRBV11-2 and TRBJ1-4, with 7 bases aligning to TRBD1. This CDR3 is built from 12 residues. Germline V CDR1 and CDR2: SGHAT, FQNNGV. V lost 5 bases to trimming and J lost 14 bases; unmatched junction nucleotides: 8. The CDR3, as DNA: TGTGCCAGCAGCGACCGACAGGGTATTCTGTTTTTT. Translated: CASSDRQGILFF.

The rearrangement uses TRBV27 and TRBJ2-2, with D perhaps matching TRBD1 (5 bases). This CDR3 comprises 15 residues. Germline values: CDR1 MNHEY, CDR2 SMNVEV (reference sequence). The ends were cut back, 5 bases at V and 0 bases at J, with 10 bases in the middle. CDR3 residues: CASSQGVSNTGELFF. For the CDR3, the DNA is TGTGCCAGCAGTCAAGGGGTCTCGAACACCGGGGAGCTGTTTTTT.

CDR3 protein: CASSFKGIPNTGELFF. The DNA for the CDR3 is TGTGCCAGCAGCTTTAAGGGTATACCGAACACCGGGGAGCTGTTTTTT. This chain joins TRBV5-5 and TRBJ2-2; D gene ambiguous. Trimming stripped 2 bases from V and 0 bases from J, with 11 bases between. Germline V gives CDR1 SGHKS, CDR2 YYEKEE (reference sequence). The CDR3 contains 16 residues.

This clone was counted a few times. The chain joins TRBV30 to TRBJ1-1, with D possibly matching TRBD1 (5 bases). V lost 2 bases to trimming and J lost 5 bases, with 15 bases between them. CDR3 length: 14 amino acids. Germline lookup yields CDR1 GTSNPN and CDR2 SVGIG (reference sequence). Here the CDR3 reads CAWSQFDRRTEAFF. CDR3 sequence (DNA): TGTGCCTGGAGTCAATTTGACAGACGAACTGAAGCTTTCTTT.

The chain uses TRBV6-5 and TRBJ1-5; D uncertain. The V gene lost 5 bases and the J gene lost 0 bases, with 5 bases spanning the gap. Germline assignment: CDR1 MNHEY and CDR2 SVGAGI. This CDR3 has 13 residues. The CDR3 is CASSPRSNQPQHF. The CDR3 DNA reads TGTGCCAGCAGTCCCCGTAGCAATCAGCCCCAGCATTTT.

The V gene is TRBV6-6, the J gene TRBJ2-2; no clear D gene. This CDR3 region has 13 residues. V shed 5 bases and J shed 8 bases, with 12 bases lying between them. Germline V gene sequence: CDR1 MNHNY, CDR2 SVGAGI (reference sequence). The CDR3 loop is CASSTTFGGELFF. The CDR3 region has the DNA TGTGCCAGCAGTACGACTTTTGGGGGGGAGCTGTTTTTT.